This T cell receptor beta chain was profiled in a study of blood T cell repertoires in COVID-19. Sequencing was performed with immunoSEQ multiplex PCR; in TCRdb, only in-frame clones are kept and a portion is missing. This sample yields a few hundred thousand clones, of which about 87% are seen a single time; 6.5% to 9.5% belongs to the top ten. The ends were cut back, 0 bases at V and 8 bases at J, with 16 bases in the middle. Germline V gives CDR1 MGHRA, CDR2 YSYEKL. CDR3 length: 15 residues. This sequence originates from a woman aged 45-60 years who had recovered from COVID-19. V is TRBV4-1 and J is TRBJ1-2; D unresolved. Material for sequencing was peripheral blood. The CDR3 region is CASSQDWRVPGGYTF. The CDR3 DNA reads TGCGCCAGCAGCCAAGACTGGCGGGTTCCGGGGGGCTACACCTTC.